This is a list of T cell receptor beta chains from one sample in a study of shared clonotypes between healthy human individuals. Data came from immunoSEQ multiplex PCR; TCRdb stores just in-frame clones and leaves some out. Here the sample spans about 1.1 million clones, 75% to 80% being singletons. Sequencing was performed on memory CD4+ T cells from PBMCs. The receptors shown here come from a man aged 18 to 35 in good health. Some clones in this sample may be carry-over from other donors' samples. CDR3s include the opening cysteine and the closing phenylalanine or tryptophan. Each record gives: J gene, V gene, clone size, D gene, CDR3 protein, CDR3 DNA. A D gene is named only where the DNA matches it firmly. Clone size is shown for a subset of rows, as once, few, many or a class of expanded clone.

j_gene: TRBJ2-1
v_gene: TRBV5-1
abundance: NA
d_gene: NA
CDR3aa: CASSVLGNEQFF
CDR3nt: TGCGCCAGCAGCGTTCTTGGGAATGAGCAGTTCTTC

j_gene: TRBJ2-2
v_gene: TRBV5-1
abundance: NA
d_gene: NA
CDR3aa: CASSLALGTGELFF
CDR3nt: TGCGCCAGCAGCTTGGCGCTGGGGACCGGGGAGCTGTTTTTT

j_gene: TRBJ1-5
v_gene: TRBV5-1
abundance: NA
d_gene: NA
CDR3aa: CASSPGLGQPQHF
CDR3nt: TGCGCCAGCAGCCCGGGGCTCGGGCAGCCCCAGCATTTT

j_gene: TRBJ2-2
v_gene: TRBV19
abundance: NA
d_gene: NA
CDR3aa: CASSIRHDIPTGELFF
CDR3nt: TGTGCCAGTAGTATTAGACACGACATACCCACCGGGGAGCTGTTTTTT

j_gene: TRBJ1-5
v_gene: TRBV28
abundance: NA
d_gene: NA
CDR3aa: CASSLPQGRNQPQHF
CDR3nt: TGTGCCAGCAGTTTGCCACAGGGTCGCAATCAGCCCCAGCATTTT

j_gene: TRBJ2-7
v_gene: TRBV2
abundance: few
d_gene: TRBD2
CDR3aa: CASSEAGGRVAGGPYEQYF
CDR3nt: TGTGCCAGCAGTGAAGCTGGGGGTAGGGTCGCGGGAGGGCCCTACGAGCAGTACTTC

j_gene: TRBJ1-4
v_gene: TRBV11-2
abundance: NA
d_gene: TRBD1
CDR3aa: CASSLDPGQGLFF
CDR3nt: TGTGCCAGCAGCTTAGACCCCGGACAGGGTCTGTTTTTT

j_gene: TRBJ1-5
v_gene: TRBV27
abundance: NA
d_gene: NA
CDR3aa: CASSPIAGNQPQHF
CDR3nt: TGTGCCAGCAGTCCTATAGCGGGGAATCAGCCCCAGCATTTT

j_gene: TRBJ1-2
v_gene: TRBV7-2
abundance: NA
d_gene: TRBD1
CDR3aa: CASIPGQGAHYGYTF
CDR3nt: TGTGCCAGCATCCCGGGACAGGGGGCTCACTATGGCTACACCTTC

j_gene: TRBJ1-1
v_gene: TRBV10-3
abundance: few
d_gene: NA
CDR3aa: CAGGDNENTEAFF
CDR3nt: TGTGCCGGAGGGGACAACGAAAACACTGAAGCTTTCTTT

j_gene: TRBJ2-7
v_gene: TRBV5-1
abundance: NA
d_gene: NA
CDR3aa: CASSLDPSSYEQYF
CDR3nt: TGCGCCAGCAGCTTGGACCCTAGCTCCTACGAGCAGTACTTC

j_gene: TRBJ2-1
v_gene: TRBV21-1
abundance: NA
d_gene: NA
CDR3aa: CASSRIRLAVNNEQFF
CDR3nt: TGTGCCAGCAGCAGGATCCGACTAGCGGTAAACAATGAGCAGTTCTTC

j_gene: TRBJ2-1
v_gene: TRBV4-1
abundance: NA
d_gene: NA
CDR3aa: CASSPRPGDEQFF
CDR3nt: TGCGCCAGCAGCCCCAGGCCCGGGGATGAGCAGTTCTTC

j_gene: TRBJ2-7
v_gene: TRBV28
abundance: NA
d_gene: NA
CDR3aa: CASSWASGKYF
CDR3nt: TGTGCCAGCAGTTGGGCCTCTGGGAAGTACTTC

j_gene: TRBJ1-2
v_gene: TRBV6-1
abundance: NA
d_gene: NA
CDR3aa: CASSDQLPGTSDYTF
CDR3nt: TGTGCCAGCAGCGACCAACTCCCCGGGACATCGGACTACACCTTC

j_gene: TRBJ1-5
v_gene: TRBV11-2
abundance: NA
d_gene: NA
CDR3aa: CASSSNSDQPQHF
CDR3nt: TGTGCCAGCAGCTCAAACAGTGACCAGCCCCAGCATTTT

j_gene: TRBJ1-1
v_gene: TRBV15
abundance: many
d_gene: NA
CDR3aa: CATSIGGQNTEAFF
CDR3nt: TGTGCCACCAGCATCGGGGGACAGAACACTGAAGCTTTCTTT

j_gene: TRBJ2-7
v_gene: TRBV30
abundance: NA
d_gene: NA
CDR3aa: CAWRDGFVAASYEQYF
CDR3nt: TGTGCCTGGCGCGACGGTTTTGTAGCGGCCTCCTACGAGCAGTACTTC

j_gene: TRBJ2-7
v_gene: TRBV6-6
abundance: NA
d_gene: NA
CDR3aa: CASSMNSYEQYF
CDR3nt: TGTGCCAGCAGCATGAACTCCTACGAGCAGTACTTC

j_gene: TRBJ2-3
v_gene: TRBV5-1
abundance: NA
d_gene: TRBD1
CDR3aa: CATRGQGALSTDTQYF
CDR3nt: TGCGCTACCAGGGGACAGGGGGCTCTTAGCACAGATACGCAGTATTTT

j_gene: TRBJ1-5
v_gene: TRBV28
abundance: NA
d_gene: NA
CDR3aa: CASSSEGSNQPQHF
CDR3nt: TGTGCCAGCAGTTCCGAGGGAAGCAATCAGCCCCAGCATTTT

j_gene: TRBJ2-1
v_gene: TRBV5-1
abundance: NA
d_gene: TRBD2
CDR3aa: CASSLLAGSNEQFF
CDR3nt: TGCGCCAGCAGCTTACTAGCGGGGTCCAATGAGCAGTTCTTC

j_gene: TRBJ1-5
v_gene: TRBV18
abundance: once
d_gene: NA
CDR3aa: CASSLDGLSNQPQHF
CDR3nt: TGTGCCAGCTCATTGGACGGTTTAAGCAATCAGCCCCAGCATTTT

j_gene: TRBJ2-2
v_gene: TRBV7-3
abundance: NA
d_gene: NA
CDR3aa: CASSATSIGGELFF
CDR3nt: TGTGCCAGCAGCGCAACTTCGATCGGCGGGGAGCTGTTTTTT

j_gene: TRBJ1-6
v_gene: TRBV30
abundance: NA
d_gene: NA
CDR3aa: CAWTSPYNSPLHF
CDR3nt: TGTGCCTGGACCAGCCCCTATAATTCACCCCTCCACTTT

j_gene: TRBJ2-2
v_gene: TRBV5-1
abundance: NA
d_gene: NA
CDR3aa: CASSSSLNGELFF
CDR3nt: TGCGCCAGCAGCTCTAGCTTGAACGGGGAGCTGTTTTTT

j_gene: TRBJ2-1
v_gene: TRBV2
abundance: NA
d_gene: TRBD2
CDR3aa: CASREREGGNEQFF
CDR3nt: TGTGCCAGCAGAGAGCGGGAGGGGGGGAATGAGCAGTTCTTC

j_gene: TRBJ1-5
v_gene: TRBV4-3
abundance: once
d_gene: NA
CDR3aa: CASSQDARPHQPQHF
CDR3nt: TGCGCCAGCAGCCAAGATGCCAGGCCCCATCAGCCCCAGCATTTT

j_gene: TRBJ2-7
v_gene: TRBV5-6
abundance: NA
d_gene: NA
CDR3aa: CASSRRGAHEQYF
CDR3nt: TGTGCCAGCAGCAGAAGGGGGGCCCACGAGCAGTACTTC

j_gene: TRBJ2-7
v_gene: TRBV7-2
abundance: NA
d_gene: TRBD1
CDR3aa: CASSLDRGDEQYF
CDR3nt: TGTGCCAGCAGCCTCGACAGGGGAGACGAGCAGTACTTC

j_gene: TRBJ2-3
v_gene: TRBV11-1
abundance: NA
d_gene: NA
CDR3aa: CASSLGRTDTQYF
CDR3nt: TGTGCCAGCAGCTTAGGTCGTACAGATACGCAGTATTTT

j_gene: TRBJ2-1
v_gene: TRBV7-2
abundance: NA
d_gene: NA
CDR3aa: CASFSSATSYNEQFF
CDR3nt: TGTGCCAGCTTCTCCAGCGCGACTTCCTACAATGAGCAGTTCTTC

j_gene: TRBJ2-7
v_gene: TRBV19
abundance: NA
d_gene: NA
CDR3aa: CASSMGGLSYEQYF
CDR3nt: TGTGCCAGTAGTATGGGGGGCCTCTCCTACGAGCAGTACTTC

j_gene: TRBJ2-2
v_gene: TRBV7-9
abundance: NA
d_gene: TRBD1
CDR3aa: CASSLWDRASPGELFF
CDR3nt: TGTGCCAGCAGCTTATGGGACAGGGCTTCCCCGGGGGAGCTGTTTTTT

j_gene: TRBJ2-7
v_gene: TRBV9
abundance: NA
d_gene: TRBD2
CDR3aa: CASSPRGVSYEQYF
CDR3nt: TGTGCCAGCAGCCCCCGGGGGGTCTCCTACGAGCAGTACTTC

j_gene: TRBJ2-3
v_gene: TRBV5-4
abundance: NA
d_gene: NA
CDR3aa: CASSLTSDTQYF
CDR3nt: TGTGCCAGCAGCTTGACCTCAGATACGCAGTATTTT

j_gene: TRBJ2-3
v_gene: TRBV5-4
abundance: NA
d_gene: NA
CDR3aa: CASSLGGSRTDTQYF
CDR3nt: TGTGCCAGCAGCTTGGGGGGCAGCCGCACAGATACGCAGTATTTT